The TCR beta chain described here comes from a study of cytomegalovirus exposure and HLA in healthy donors. The PCR used 60 Vbeta and 13 Jbeta primers. Sequencing used immunoSEQ multiplex PCR; TCRdb keeps in-frame clones, though not all of them. The data contain approximately 150,000 clones, roughly 83% of them singletons. From germline, CDR1 is MDHEN and CDR2 SYDVKM. Germline trimming cut 5 bases from V and 7 bases from J; bases unmatched to any gene: 9. This CDR3 has 15 residues. J is TRBJ2-1 and V is TRBV28, with 9 bases matching TRBD1. The sequence derives from a human donor in good health. The sequencing sample was made of PBMCs. CDR3 protein: CASSPRDRARNEQFF. For the CDR3, the DNA is TGTGCCAGCAGTCCTCGGGACAGGGCGAGGAATGAGCAGTTCTTC. Full variable domain (outside the CDR3, taken from reference TRBV28 and TRBJ2-1): DVKVTQSSRYLVKRTGEKVFLECVQDMDHENMFWYRQDPGLGLRLIYFSYDVKMKEKGDIPEGYSVSREKKERFSLILESASTNQTSMYLCASSPRDRARNEQFFGPGTRLTVL.